The clone carrying this T cell receptor beta chain was counted at least ten times. The antigen remains undetermined. The sample belongs to a study of identical twins. A template switching step contributed a universal primer site, while unique molecular identifiers were present in the cDNA. TCRdb redid the calling of the 5' RACE reads with MiXCR, one entry per CDR3 protein. The table has about 660,000 distinct CDR3 sequences, about 9.4% seen once. Points from the study as a whole: It was out-of-frame TCR alpha sharing in monozygotic twins that models underestimated.

These sequences were also reported in another study, on yellow fever vaccine responses in identical twins. From that second work: After vaccination, twins' T cell response reportedly seemed partly convergent, partly personalized.

The sequence was collected from a woman aged 18-29 years in good health. The sample consisted of PBMCs.

CDR3: CASSLTRDQPQHF. Written as DNA, the CDR3 is TGTGCCAGCAGCTTAACCAGAGATCAGCCCCAGCATTTT. The chain employs TRBV7-2 and TRBJ1-5; no firm D call. V lost 2 bases, J lost 5 bases, and 7 bases lay in between. This CDR3 region has 13 residues. Germline V lookup: CDR1 SGHTA, CDR2 FQGNSA. The variable domain in full, completed from reference TRBV7-2 and TRBJ1-5, reads GAGVSQSPSNKVTEKGKDVELRCDPISGHTALYWYRQSLGQGLEFLIYFQGNSAPDKSGLPSDRFSAERTGGSVSTLTIQRTQQEDSAVYLCASSLTRDQPQHFGDGTRLSIL.